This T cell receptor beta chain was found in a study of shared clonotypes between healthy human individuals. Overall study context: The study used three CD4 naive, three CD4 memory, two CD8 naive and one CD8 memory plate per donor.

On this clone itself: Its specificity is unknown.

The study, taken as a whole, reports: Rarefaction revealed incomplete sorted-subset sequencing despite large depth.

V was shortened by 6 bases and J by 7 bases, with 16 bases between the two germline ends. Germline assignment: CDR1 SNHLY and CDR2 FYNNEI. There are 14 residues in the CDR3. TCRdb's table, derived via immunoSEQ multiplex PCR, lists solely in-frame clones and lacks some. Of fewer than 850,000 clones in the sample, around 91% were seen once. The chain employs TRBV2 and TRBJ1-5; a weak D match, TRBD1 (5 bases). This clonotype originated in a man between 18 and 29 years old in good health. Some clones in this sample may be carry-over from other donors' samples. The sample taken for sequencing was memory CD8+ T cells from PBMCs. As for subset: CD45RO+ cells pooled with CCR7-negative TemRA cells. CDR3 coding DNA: TGTGCCAGCAGACCGGGTGGGGCGGGGCAGCCCCAGCATTTT. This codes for CASRPGGAGQPQHF.